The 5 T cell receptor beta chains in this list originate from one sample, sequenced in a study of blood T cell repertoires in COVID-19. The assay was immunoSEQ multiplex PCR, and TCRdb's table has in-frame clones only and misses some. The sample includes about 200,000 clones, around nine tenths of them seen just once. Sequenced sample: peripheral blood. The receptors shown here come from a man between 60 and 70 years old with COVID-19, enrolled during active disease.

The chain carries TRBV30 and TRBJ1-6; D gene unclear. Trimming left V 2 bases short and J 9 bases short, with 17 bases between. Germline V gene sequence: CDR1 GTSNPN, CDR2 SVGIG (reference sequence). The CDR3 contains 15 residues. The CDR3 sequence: CAWSPPTLGGSPLHF. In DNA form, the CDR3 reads TGTGCCTGGAGTCCACCCACACTAGGAGGTTCACCCCTCCACTTT.

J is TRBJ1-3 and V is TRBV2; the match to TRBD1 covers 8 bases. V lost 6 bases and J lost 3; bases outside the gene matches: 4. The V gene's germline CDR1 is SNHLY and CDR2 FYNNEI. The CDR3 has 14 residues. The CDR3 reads CASRLQGGGNTIYF. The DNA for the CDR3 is TGTGCCAGCAGATTACAGGGGGGTGGAAACACCATATATTTT.

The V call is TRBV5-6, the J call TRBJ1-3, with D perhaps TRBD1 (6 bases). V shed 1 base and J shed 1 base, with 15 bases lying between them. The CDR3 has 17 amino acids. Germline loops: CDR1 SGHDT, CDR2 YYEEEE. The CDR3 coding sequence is TGTGCCAGCAGCTTGAATTCAGGGGAAATATCTGGAAACACCATATATTTT. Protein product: CASSLNSGEISGNTIYF.

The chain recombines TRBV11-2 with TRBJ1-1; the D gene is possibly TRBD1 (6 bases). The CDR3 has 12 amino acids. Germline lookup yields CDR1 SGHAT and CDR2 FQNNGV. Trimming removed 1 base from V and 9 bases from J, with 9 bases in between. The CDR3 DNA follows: TGTGCCAGCAGCTTAGGGGACAATCAAGCTTTCTTT. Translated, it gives CASSLGDNQAFF. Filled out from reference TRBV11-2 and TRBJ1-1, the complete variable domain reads EAGVAQSPRYKIIEKRQSVAFWCNPISGHATLYWYQQILGQGPKLLIQFQNNGVVDDSQLPKDRFSAERLKGVDSTLKIQPAKLEDSAVYLCASSLGDNQAFFGQGTRLTVV.

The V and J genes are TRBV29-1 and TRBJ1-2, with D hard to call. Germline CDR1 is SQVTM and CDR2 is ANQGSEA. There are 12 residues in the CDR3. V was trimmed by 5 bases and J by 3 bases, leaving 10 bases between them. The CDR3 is CSVTGSDYGYTF. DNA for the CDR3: TGCAGCGTTACCGGGAGTGACTATGGCTACACCTTC. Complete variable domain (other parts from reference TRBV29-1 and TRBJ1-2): SAVISQKPSRDICQRGTSLTIQCQVDSQVTMMFWYRQQPGQSLTLIATANQGSEATYESGFVIDKFPISRPNLTFSTLTVSNMSPEDSSIYLCSVTGSDYGYTFGSGTRLTVV.